This T cell receptor (beta chain) was captured by sequencing in a study of T-cell memory formation after mild COVID-19. Study findings and constraints: That cross-reactive memory joined was suggested by some responding clones appearing in pre-infection memory.

V gave up 4 bases and J gave up 1 base, with 15 bases separating them. Germline values: CDR1 LGHDT, CDR2 YNNKEL (reference sequence). The CDR3 is made up of 16 amino acids. This clonotype was counted only a few times. Antigen: not known. TCRdb reprocessed the 5' RACE reads via MiXCR and lists one record per CDR3 protein. The top ten clones hold approximately 8.4% of a sample with 450,000 to 650,000 distinct CDR3 sequences, roughly 20% of them seen once. This clonotype originated in an adult woman who had mild COVID-19 (a few samples of this study predate the infection). Cell type and time point are not known. The rearrangement uses TRBV3-1 and TRBJ2-3; D may match TRBD1 or TRBD2 (5 bases each). Source material: PBMCs or a T cell subset sorted from them (not recorded which). The CDR3 reads CASSLGTGPRTDTQYF. The CDR3, as DNA: TGTGCCAGCAGCCTGGGGACGGGACCCCGCACAGATACGCAGTATTTT.